This entry lists 30 T cell receptor beta chains sequenced from one sample in a study of blood T cell repertoires in COVID-19. The table came from immunoSEQ multiplex PCR; TCRdb's copy has only in-frame clones and leaves some out. The sample includes some 320,000 clones, under 95% of them seen just once. Sequenced material: PBMCs or T cells enriched from blood (not recorded which). The receptors were sampled from a man between 60 and 75 years old who had recovered from COVID-19.

The chain recombines TRBV5-5 with TRBJ1-1, with a possible D match to TRBD1 (6 bases). The CDR3 consists of 16 residues. Germline assignment: CDR1 SGHKS and CDR2 YYEKEE (reference sequence). V lost 5 bases to trimming and J lost 0 bases, with 17 bases between them. The CDR3 DNA reads TGTGCCAGCAGTTTTGATCCGGGACATTTGAACACTGAAGCTTTCTTT. Residues: CASSFDPGHLNTEAFF.

V is TRBV7-6 and J is TRBJ2-2; the D gene is possibly TRBD2 (5 bases). The CDR3 covers 19 residues. V gave up 1 base and J gave up 1 base, with 19 bases separating them. Germline V lookup: CDR1 SGHVS, CDR2 FNYEAQ. CDR3 protein: CASSLGKPGESMNTGELFF. CDR3 nucleotides: TGTGCCAGCAGCTTAGGAAAACCCGGGGAATCTATGAACACCGGGGAGCTGTTTTTT.

The chain is built from TRBV12-2 and TRBJ1-5; TRBD1 is the table's D call and was not checked against the DNA. TRBV12-2 corresponds to a pseudogene. The CDR3 sequence is 18 residues long. The CDR3 sequence: CASRLEGTGVEGDQPQHF. As DNA, the CDR3 is TGTGCAAGTCGCTTAGAAGGCACAGGGGTTGAGGGTGATCAGCCCCAGCATTTT.

This clone has just one count. The chain couples TRBV4-1 to TRBJ2-7; 9 nucleotides agree with TRBD1. The CDR3 has 13 residues. The V and J ends lost 4 bases and 5 bases, in that order; junction bases with no gene match: 3. Looked up from germline, CDR1 is MGHRA and CDR2 is YSYEKL. CDR3 in DNA: TGCGCCAGCAGCCCGGACAGGGGCCACGAGCAGTACTTC. Its protein is CASSPDRGHEQYF.

The chain employs TRBV30 and TRBJ2-2; D possibly corresponds to TRBD2 (6 bases). Trimming stripped 3 bases from V and 6 bases from J, with 17 bases between. The V gene's germline CDR1 is GTSNPN and CDR2 SVGIG (reference sequence). This CDR3 contains 15 residues. The CDR3 coding sequence is TGTGCCTGGAGCCAAGTAACTAGCTTTTCCGGGGAGCTGTTTTTT. Translated, it gives CAWSQVTSFSGELFF.

V is TRBV19 and J is TRBJ2-3; 10 bases align to TRBD2. CDR3 length: 16 amino acids. J was trimmed by 9 bases and V by 3 bases; bases with no gene match: 12. Looked up from germline, CDR1 is LNHDA and CDR2 is SQIVND (reference sequence). The chain's CDR3 is CASSIAVQREGQTQYF. Here the CDR3 DNA reads TGTGCCAGTAGTATTGCGGTCCAGCGGGAGGGACAAACGCAGTATTTT.

The rearrangement links TRBV7-3 to TRBJ1-2; no definite D call. The germline gives CDR1 SGHTA, CDR2 FQGTGA. The germline V and J ends were trimmed by 5 bases and 0 bases, with 13 bases remaining between them. The CDR3 spans 15 residues. CDR3: CASSTNGGANYGYTF. The CDR3 bases are TGTGCCAGCAGCACCAACGGAGGAGCTAACTATGGCTACACCTTC.

The chain carries TRBV6-1 and TRBJ1-4; TRBD1 might be the D (5 bases). This CDR3 comprises 14 residues. Per the germline V gene, CDR1 is MNHNS and CDR2 is SASEGT. V lost 2 bases and J 7 bases, leaving 11 bases between the germline ends. CDR3 sequence: CASSERGVGEKLFF. CDR3 coding DNA: TGTGCCAGCAGTGAACGGGGGGTGGGTGAAAAACTGTTTTTT.

This rearrangement joins TRBV6-5 to TRBJ1-2, with D unresolved. The CDR3 contains 14 residues. From germline, CDR1 is MNHEY and CDR2 SVGAGI. V lost 6 bases, J lost 4 bases, and 15 bases lay in between. CDR3 DNA: TGTGCCAGCAGGGACTTACAGATGACCTATGGCTACACCTTC. This encodes CASRDLQMTYGYTF.

The rearrangement uses TRBV10-3 and TRBJ2-7, with D possibly being TRBD2 (6 bases). Germline V lookup: CDR1 ENHRY, CDR2 SYGVKD. V lost 10 bases and J 2 bases, leaving 15 bases between the germline ends. The CDR3 length is 13 residues. This chain's CDR3 is CASRSGGPYEQYF. Written as DNA, the CDR3 is TGTGCCAGCCGTTCCGGAGGGCCCTACGAGCAGTACTTC.

The V gene is TRBV9, the J gene TRBJ1-2, with 7 nucleotides matching TRBD1. The V gene's germline CDR1 is SGDLS and CDR2 YYNGEE. The CDR3 is 16 amino acids. V lost 2 bases to trimming and J lost 8 bases; unmatched junction nucleotides: 15. The chain's CDR3 is CASSVIGDRPLFGYTF. CDR3 DNA sequence: TGTGCCAGCAGCGTCATAGGGGACAGACCACTATTCGGCTACACCTTC.

V is TRBV27 and J is TRBJ1-1; a weak D match, TRBD1 (5 bases). V was shortened by 6 bases and J by 0 bases, with 14 bases between the two germline ends. Germline-derived CDR1 and CDR2 are MNHEY and SMNVEV (reference sequence). This CDR3 has 15 amino acids. CDR3 in DNA: TGTGCCAGCAGCCGACGGGGAGGGGTGAACACTGAAGCTTTCTTT. It is translated as CASSRRGGVNTEAFF.

The chain links TRBV4-1 to TRBJ2-7, with 7 bases fitting TRBD2. The CDR3 length is 17 residues. V gave up 8 bases and J gave up 3 bases; unmatched junction bases: 19. Germline CDR1 is MGHRA and CDR2 is YSYEKL. CDR3 loop: CASDTRSWTSRGYEQYF. The CDR3 nucleotides read TGCGCCAGCGACACCAGATCCTGGACTAGTCGAGGCTACGAGCAGTACTTC.

The V call is TRBV14, the J call TRBJ2-2; D remains ambiguous. Germline-derived CDR1 and CDR2 are SGHDN and FVKESK. Deletions cut 1 base from V and 2 bases from J, with 8 bases between. The CDR3 runs 15 residues. CDR3 nucleotide sequence: TGTGCCAGCAGCCAAGTGACACTTAACACCGGGGAGCTGTTTTTT. It is translated as CASSQVTLNTGELFF.

The chain joins TRBV11-2 to TRBJ1-5, with D hard to call. V dropped 4 bases and J dropped 0 bases, with 4 bases sitting between them. CDR3 length: 13 residues. Germline V lookup: CDR1 SGHAT, CDR2 FQNNGV. CDR3 in amino acids: CASSSNSNQPQHF. The CDR3 nucleotides are TGTGCCAGCAGCTCAAATAGCAATCAGCCCCAGCATTTT.

The rearrangement links TRBV5-5 to TRBJ1-1, with D possibly being TRBD1 (5 bases). The CDR3 length is 14 residues. Deletions cut 2 bases from V and 3 bases from J, with 11 bases between. The germline V gene has CDR1 SGHKS and CDR2 YYEKEE (reference sequence). CDR3 protein: CASSFRGFDTEAFF. The CDR3 nucleotides are TGTGCCAGCAGCTTTAGGGGTTTTGACACTGAAGCTTTCTTT.

This CDR3 is CASSLVIGLAGYGTTQYF. The CDR3 DNA follows: TGTGCCAGCAGCTTAGTTATCGGACTAGCGGGATATGGGACGACGCAGTATTTT. The chain has TRBV7-6 and TRBJ2-3, with 12 positions matching TRBD2. Germline CDR1 is SGHVS and CDR2 is FNYEAQ. With 1 base clipped from V and 9 bases from J, the junction kept 14 bases outside the gene matches. This CDR3 is 18 amino acids long.

The rearrangement joins TRBV4-3 to TRBJ2-7; the D gene is possibly TRBD1 (5 bases). The CDR3 consists of 17 residues. Trimming shortened V by 0 bases and J by 2 bases, and 17 bases separated the two germline ends. Germline CDR1 is LGHNA and CDR2 is YSLEER. CDR3 amino acids: CASSQDQGLTWPYEQYF. The CDR3 DNA follows: TGCGCCAGCAGCCAAGATCAGGGCCTAACCTGGCCCTACGAGCAGTACTTC.

This clone was seen only a few times. The chain joins TRBV7-8 to TRBJ1-1; weak D call: TRBD1 (6 bases). Germline assignment: CDR1 SGHVS and CDR2 FQNEAQ. V was trimmed by 6 bases and J by 3 bases, leaving 23 bases between them. The CDR3 is made up of 17 amino acids. The CDR3 sequence: CASRKAQTGRGDTEAFF. CDR3 coding DNA: TGTGCCAGCAGAAAGGCTCAAACAGGGCGTGGGGACACTGAAGCTTTCTTT.

The genes are TRBV2 and TRBJ2-3, with a possible D match to TRBD2 (6 bases). The V end was cut by 8 bases, the J end by 6 bases, with 18 bases between. Germline V gives CDR1 SNHLY, CDR2 FYNNEI. This CDR3 region has 14 residues. The CDR3 DNA sequence: TGTGCCAGCGGCTATGGCGGGGAACAGGATACGCAGTATTTT. It encodes CASGYGGEQDTQYF.

This chain connects TRBV10-3 to TRBJ2-2; possibly TRBD2 for D (6 bases). The CDR3 is 15 amino acids. The V gene lost 6 bases and the J gene lost 7 bases, with 18 bases spanning the gap. CDR1 is ENHRY, CDR2 SYGVKD, per germline. The CDR3 is CAIRAGTPLGGELFF. The DNA for the CDR3 is TGTGCCATCAGAGCCGGGACTCCCCTGGGCGGGGAGCTGTTTTTT.

This chain links TRBV3-1 (or the pseudogene TRBV3-2) with TRBJ1-4; TRBD1 agrees at 8 bases. V was pared by 0 bases and J by 8 bases, with 8 bases of the junction left unmatched. Looked up from germline, CDR1 is LGHDT and CDR2 is YNNKEL (reference sequence). The CDR3 totals 16 residues. CDR3 sequence reads: CASSQEMLRGQEKLFF. DNA for the CDR3: TGTGCCAGCAGCCAAGAAATGCTCAGGGGGCAGGAAAAACTGTTTTTT.

The chain combines TRBV5-1 with TRBJ2-2, with D hard to call. This CDR3 is 14 amino acids long. Germline assignment: CDR1 SGHRS and CDR2 YFSETQ. V was cut by 1 base and J by 0 bases, with 4 bases left in between. This CDR3 is CASSLFTNTGELFF. In DNA form, the CDR3 reads TGCGCCAGCAGCTTGTTTACGAACACCGGGGAGCTGTTTTTT.

The chain is built from TRBV7-9 and TRBJ2-1; 8 bases line up with TRBD2. The CDR3 spans 12 residues. Germline assignment: CDR1 SEHNR and CDR2 FQNEAQ (reference sequence). The V segment lost 1 base and the J segment 15 bases; nucleotides outside the gene matches: 5. This chain's CDR3 is CASSLGQRELFF. The CDR3 bases are TGTGCCAGCAGCTTAGGCCAGCGGGAGTTGTTCTTC.

This rearrangement joins TRBV2 to TRBJ2-1; 12 nucleotides line up with TRBD2. V gave up 7 bases and J gave up 3 bases; unmatched junction bases: 10. The CDR3 loop spans 17 amino acids. The germline gives CDR1 SNHLY, CDR2 FYNNEI. In nucleotides, the CDR3 is TGTGCCAGCATCCCTAGCGGGAGGGCCCTCGACTACAATGAGCAGTTCTTC. Its translation is CASIPSGRALDYNEQFF. Based on the CDR3 plus reference TRBV2 and TRBJ2-1, the full variable domain is EPEVTQTPSHQVTQMGQEVILRCVPISNHLYFYWYRQILGQKVEFLVSFYNNEISEKSEIFDDQFSVERPDGSNFTLKIRSTKLEDSAMYFCASIPSGRALDYNEQFFGPGTRLTVL.

The genes are TRBV18 and TRBJ1-1; no clear D. Germline loops: CDR1 KGHSH, CDR2 LQKENI. This CDR3 has 14 amino acids. The germline V and J ends were trimmed by 6 bases and 10 bases, with 21 bases remaining between them. The CDR3: CASSQSGILGGAFF. CDR3 DNA sequence: TGTGCCAGCTCCCAATCCGGGATCCTAGGAGGAGCTTTCTTT.

The CDR3 coding sequence is TGCGCCAGCAGCCGTACCGAACAGGGGAACTATGGCTACACCTTC. Translating gives CASSRTEQGNYGYTF. The J gene is TRBJ1-2, the V gene TRBV4-3, with 7 bases fitting TRBD1. From germline, CDR1 is LGHNA and CDR2 YSLEER. Trimming at V came to 4 bases and at J to 2 bases, leaving 7 bases not matched to a gene. The CDR3 totals 15 residues.

The rearrangement links TRBV4-1 to TRBJ2-2, with 8 bases fitting TRBD1. The junction had 1 base not matched to a gene; V was cut back by 6 bases and J by 1 base. Germline V lookup: CDR1 MGHRA, CDR2 YSYEKL. CDR3 length: 14 residues. The CDR3 region is CASRDRENTGELFF. CDR3 nucleotide sequence: TGCGCCAGCAGGGACAGGGAGAACACCGGGGAGCTGTTTTTT.

This rearrangement joins TRBV13 to TRBJ2-7, with 8 bases lining up with TRBD1. The length of the CDR3 is 15 residues. Unmatched junction bases numbered 5, after V lost 1 base and J lost 3 bases. The germline CDR1 and CDR2 sequences are PRHDT and FYEKMQ (reference sequence). The CDR3 sequence is CASSLDGRGHYEQYF. Here the CDR3 DNA reads TGTGCCAGCAGCTTAGATGGCAGGGGGCACTACGAGCAGTACTTC. Full variable domain (missing parts from reference TRBV13 and TRBJ2-7): AAGVIQSPRHLIKEKRETATLKCYPIPRHDTVYWYQQGPGQDPQFLISFYEKMQSDKGSIPDRFSAQQFSDYHSELNMSSLELGDSALYFCASSLDGRGHYEQYFGPGTRLTVT.

DNA for the CDR3: TGTGCCAGCAGCCAAGGAGAGTTTTCGGAAGCTTTCTTT. This codes for CASSQGEFSEAFF. The J gene is TRBJ1-1, the V gene TRBV4-2; the D is unclear. Germline V gene sequence: CDR1 LGHNA, CDR2 YNFKEQ. CDR3 size: 13 residues. With 1 base removed from V and 8 bases from J, the gap between germline ends came to 11 bases.